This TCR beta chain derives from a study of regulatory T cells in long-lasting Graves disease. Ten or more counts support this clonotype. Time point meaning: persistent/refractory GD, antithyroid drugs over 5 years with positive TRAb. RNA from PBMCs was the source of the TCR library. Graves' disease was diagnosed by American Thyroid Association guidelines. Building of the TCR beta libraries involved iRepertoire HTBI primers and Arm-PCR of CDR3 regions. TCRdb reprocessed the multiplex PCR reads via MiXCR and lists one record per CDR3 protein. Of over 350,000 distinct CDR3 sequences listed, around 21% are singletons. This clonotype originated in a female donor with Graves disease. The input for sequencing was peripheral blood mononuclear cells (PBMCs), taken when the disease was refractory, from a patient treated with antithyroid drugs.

In DNA form, the CDR3 reads TGTGCCAGCAGCTCACGACAGGGTAGGGAGACCCAGTACTTC. Its translation: CASSSRQGRETQYF. The rearrangement links TRBV5-4 to TRBJ2-5; TRBD1 matches at 7 bases. The germline V gene has CDR1 SGHNT and CDR2 YYREEE (reference sequence). The CDR3 covers 14 residues. The V and J ends lost 3 bases and 5 bases, in that order; junction bases with no gene match: 7.